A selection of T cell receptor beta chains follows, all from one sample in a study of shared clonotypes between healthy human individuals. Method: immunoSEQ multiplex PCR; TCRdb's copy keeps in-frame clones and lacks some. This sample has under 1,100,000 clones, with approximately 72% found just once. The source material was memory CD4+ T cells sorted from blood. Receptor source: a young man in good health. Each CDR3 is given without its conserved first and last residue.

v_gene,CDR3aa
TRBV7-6,ASSFGGLNSPLH
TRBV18,ASSPRTGDTNYGYT
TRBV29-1,SVEEEGQGRGYT
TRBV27,ASSLSLAGRYEQY
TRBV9,ASSVDPTGELF
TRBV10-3,AISEGTGGGGYT
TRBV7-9,ASSFNTGTSGRIFYEQY
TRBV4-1,ASSQVTGPYEQY
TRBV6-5,ASSSRTSGTYEQY
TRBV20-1,SADRYNEQF
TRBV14,ASSPPGGLNTEAF
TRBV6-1,ASSEEIWTGRGLNTEAF
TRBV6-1,ASTGSAVEKLF
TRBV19,ASIRGVGQPQH
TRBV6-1,ASSPRGGTGELF
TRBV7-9,ASSLVSAGINQPQH
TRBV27,ASSLTGVNQPQH
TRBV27,ASSSLGRGEGYTEAF
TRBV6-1,ASSEGPGTGGAYEQY
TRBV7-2,ASSSGTGESPLH
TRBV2,ASSVERAKNTGELF
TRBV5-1,ASSHGQGSGELF
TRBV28,ASSSGGDEQY
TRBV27,ASRKFGGGQGTDTQY
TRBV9,ASSVGTASTDTQY
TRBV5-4,ASSLGGTETYGYT
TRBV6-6,ASSQAMADTQY
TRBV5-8,ASSLRTSQETQY
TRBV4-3,ASSPSARALPEQF
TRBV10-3,AISESAYGYT
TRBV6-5,ASSERDHRDGYT
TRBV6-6,ASSARTGTGELF
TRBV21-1,ASSKDGGHEQY
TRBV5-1,ASSLLAVGTGELF
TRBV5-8,ASRLRVKAGVIWGTDTQY
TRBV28,ASSLNNYGYT
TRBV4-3,ASGVSVSNTGELF
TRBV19,ATRWTGADGYT
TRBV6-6,ASRTSGGANTDTQY
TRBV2,ASRGRSSYNEQF
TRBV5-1,ASSLNRENTEAF
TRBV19,ASSIMEYNEQF
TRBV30,AKSRGWSSGYT
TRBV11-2,ASSLDRLTDTQY
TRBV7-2,ASSKLAGSFTDTQY
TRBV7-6,ASSSGTGGPRAPYEQY
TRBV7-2,ASSLALSKWGTDTQY
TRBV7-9,ASGAGTSNYEQY
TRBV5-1,ASSLTDSPGSPLH
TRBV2,ASRGVGTGTLDRGYT
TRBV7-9,ASSLGGMSYEQY
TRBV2,ASSPSGGRREQY
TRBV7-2,ASSPLEGGRTEAF
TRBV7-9,ASSLGSARGKANEKLF